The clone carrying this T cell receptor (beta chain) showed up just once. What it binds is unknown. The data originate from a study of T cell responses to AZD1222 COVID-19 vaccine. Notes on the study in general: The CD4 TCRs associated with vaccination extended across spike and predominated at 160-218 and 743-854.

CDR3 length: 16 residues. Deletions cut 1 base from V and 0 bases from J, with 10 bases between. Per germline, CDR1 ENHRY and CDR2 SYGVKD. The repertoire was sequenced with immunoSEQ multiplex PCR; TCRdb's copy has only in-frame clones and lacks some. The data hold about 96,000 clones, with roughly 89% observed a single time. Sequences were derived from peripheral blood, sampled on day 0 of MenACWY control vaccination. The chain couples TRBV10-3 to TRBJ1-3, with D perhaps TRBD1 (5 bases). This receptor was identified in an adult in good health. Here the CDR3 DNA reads TGTGCCATCAGTGAGTTTCAGGGAAGCTCTGGAAACACCATATATTTT. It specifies CAISEFQGSSGNTIYF.